These T cell receptor beta chains were read from a single sample in a study of shared clonotypes between healthy human individuals. Produced via immunoSEQ multiplex PCR; TCRdb's table is partial and in-frame only. Among about 1 million clones listed, about three quarters were seen once. Sequenced sample: memory CD4+ T cells sorted from blood. The source is a man between 18 and 29 years old in good health. Each CDR3 is given with its conserved first and last residue. A D gene is named only where the DNA matches it firmly. Part of the rows lack a size; the others show once, few, many or a class for expanded clones.

abundance	v_gene	d_gene	j_gene	CDR3nt	CDR3aa
.	TRBV7-9	.	TRBJ2-2	TGTGCCAGCACCCCGGGGGCCGAGAACACCGGGGAGCTGTTTTTT	CASTPGAENTGELFF
.	TRBV10-3	.	TRBJ1-2	TGTGCCATCAGTGATGACGGACCACAAGGCGGCTACACCTTC	CAISDDGPQGGYTF
.	TRBV2	TRBD1	TRBJ1-2	TGTGCCAGCAGTGCTTCCGGGACAGGGGGTCGTCCCTACACCTTC	CASSASGTGGRPYTF
.	TRBV7-9	TRBD1	TRBJ1-4	TGTGCCAGCAGCTTACGACAGGGTAACGAAAAACTGTTTTTT	CASSLRQGNEKLFF
.	TRBV11-2	.	TRBJ2-3	TGTGCCAGCAGCTTTGCTTGGGGGCCAGCTGTCACAGATACGCAGTATTTT	CASSFAWGPAVTDTQYF
.	TRBV29-1	.	TRBJ2-7	TGCAGCGTTTCGCTAGTCTCCTACGAGCAGTACTTC	CSVSLVSYEQYF
.	TRBV5-6	TRBD1	TRBJ2-7	TGTGCCAGCAGCAGGCCCCGGGACAGCTGGGTCTCCGAGCAGTACTTC	CASSRPRDSWVSEQYF
.	TRBV18	.	TRBJ1-1	TGTGCCAGCTCACCACCGATTTCCAGGGCGAACACTGAAGCTTTCTTT	CASSPPISRANTEAFF
.	TRBV2	.	TRBJ1-3	TGTGCCAGCAGTCCCAGGGGATCTGGAAACACCATATATTTT	CASSPRGSGNTIYF
.	TRBV30	TRBD1	TRBJ1-6	TGTGCCTGGGGGACAGGTGGGGCTAATTCACCCCTCCACTTT	CAWGTGGANSPLHF
.	TRBV27	.	TRBJ2-5	TGTGCCAGCAGTAGACAGTCCCAAGAGACCCAGTACTTC	CASSRQSQETQYF
.	TRBV5-1	.	TRBJ1-2	TGCGCCAGCAGCTTGGCACAGAACTATGGCTACACCTTC	CASSLAQNYGYTF
once	TRBV6-1	.	TRBJ2-7	TGTGCCAGCAGCCCTTTCGACGAGCAGTACTTC	CASSPFDEQYF
.	TRBV9	.	TRBJ1-6	TGTGCCAGCAGCGCCCTCCAACGCCCGTATGGTTCACCCCTCCACTTT	CASSALQRPYGSPLHF
.	TRBV6-1	.	TRBJ2-7	TGTGCCAGCAGTGTATCTTCTTTCCAAGGTCGAGACGGTTACGAGCAGTACTTC	CASSVSSFQGRDGYEQYF
.	TRBV18	.	TRBJ2-5	TGTGCCAGCTCACCCCGACACGGAGAGACCCAGTACTTC	CASSPRHGETQYF
once	TRBV11-2	.	TRBJ1-2	TGTGCCAGCAGCCCCGGACAGTCCTTTAACTATGGCTGCACCTTC	CASSPGQSFNYGCTF
.	TRBV7-2	.	TRBJ2-7	TGTGCCAGCAGCCCCACTACCGCCTACGAGCAGTACTTC	CASSPTTAYEQYF
.	TRBV18	.	TRBJ2-1	TGTGCCAGCTCACCTGACAGGAACAATGAGCAGTTCTTC	CASSPDRNNEQFF
.	TRBV7-2	.	TRBJ2-4	TGTGCCAGCAGCTTAGGACAGTTAGCCAAAAACATTCAGTACTTC	CASSLGQLAKNIQYF
once	TRBV19	.	TRBJ1-1	TGTGCCAGTAGTATACCCGACTATCAACGGGGTATGAACACTGAAGCTTTCTTT	CASSIPDYQRGMNTEAFF
.	TRBV18	TRBD2	TRBJ2-7	TGTGCCAGCTCACTGGCGGGGGGCTTGTACGAGCAGTACTTC	CASSLAGGLYEQYF
.	TRBV30	.	TRBJ2-3	TGTGCCTGGAGTCCCGGGGGAGATACGCAGTATTTT	CAWSPGGDTQYF
.	TRBV30	TRBD1	TRBJ2-5	TGTGCCTGGAGTGTATCACACAGGGGGGTAAAGACCCAGTACTTC	CAWSVSHRGVKTQYF
.	TRBV5-1	.	TRBJ2-7	TGCGCCAGCAGCTTGACCGGGGGTAACTCCTACGAGCAGTACTTC	CASSLTGGNSYEQYF
.	TRBV7-6	.	TRBJ2-5	TGTGCCAGCAGCTTAGTGGGCACGTCAGCAGAGACCCAGTACTTC	CASSLVGTSAETQYF
few	TRBV30	.	TRBJ1-1	TGTGCCTGGGCCCATCAGGGCACTGAAGCTTTCTTT	CAWAHQGTEAFF
once	TRBV28	.	TRBJ1-4	TGTGCCAGCAGTGGGGCCGGTGGTGGAACTAATGAAAAACTGTTTTTT	CASSGAGGGTNEKLFF
few	TRBV5-1	.	TRBJ1-3	TGCGCCAGCTCTGAGCGACGGCGATACTCTGGAAACACCATATATTTT	CASSERRRYSGNTIYF
.	TRBV25-1	.	TRBJ2-7	TGTGCCAGCAGTGACCCGGTCTCCTACGAGCAGTACTTC	CASSDPVSYEQYF
.	TRBV6-1	TRBD2	TRBJ2-1	TGTGCCAGCAGTGAAGGACTAGCGGGTCTAGACAATGAGCAGTTCTTC	CASSEGLAGLDNEQFF
once	TRBV19	TRBD2	TRBJ2-1	TGTGCCAGTAGTAAAGGCGGGAGGGCGCCCAATGAGCAGTTCTTC	CASSKGGRAPNEQFF
.	TRBV6-6	TRBD1	TRBJ2-3	TGTGCCAGCAGACCGCCCCCGGGACAGGGGGTAGATACGCAGTATTTT	CASRPPPGQGVDTQYF
.	TRBV28	.	TRBJ1-6	TGTGCCAGCAGTGACAGTAATTCACCCCTCCACTTT	CASSDSNSPLHF
.	TRBV5-4	.	TRBJ1-3	TGTGCCAGCAGCTTCGGCGCGGGTGGAAACACCATATATTTT	CASSFGAGGNTIYF
once	TRBV11-3	.	TRBJ2-1	TGTGCCAGCAGCTTAGATCAACGGAGGGGGAATGAGCAGTTCTTC	CASSLDQRRGNEQFF